The subject of this entry is one TCR beta chain. Its antigen remains unknown. The multiple sclerosis controls were treatment-naive patients with relapsing-remitting disease that was stable or active. After extraction with the RNeasy kit, about 0.45 to 1 ug of the RNA was reverse transcribed using random hexamers. TCR beta CDR3 was amplified by immunoSEQ multiplex PCR. This amplification extended across 54 Vbeta and 13 Jbeta segments. TCRdb recomputed calls from the immunoSEQ multiplex PCR reads with MiXCR, one row per CDR3 protein. The sample gives approximately 170,000 distinct CDR3 sequences, approximately 95% of which show up once; 0.08% to 0.095% is in the top ten. This sample was taken from a study of CD8 T cells in Susac syndrome. General study findings and limits: The study recognized that its TCR sequencing and HLA analysis covered a relatively small number of individuals.

From germline, CDR1 is MDHEN and CDR2 SYDVKM. Trimming took off 8 bases at V and 7 bases at J, with 23 bases between the two ends. The CDR3 is 15 amino acids. This receptor was obtained from a human donor with multiple sclerosis. The sequencing sample was made of CD4+ T cells from PBMCs. J is TRBJ1-2 and V is TRBV28, with D unresolved. DNA for the CDR3: TGTGCCAGCTCTACCATCCGGGAAGGAACGGGTGGCTACACCTTC. It codes for CASSTIREGTGGYTF.